Below, 17 T cell receptor beta chains from the same sample are listed, as sequenced in a study of blood T cells in healthy people across ages. For the second PCR, which ran for roughly 7 to 11 cycles, a sample-barcoded 5' primer and a J-beta primer mix were used. TCRdb analysed the 5' RACE reads with MiXCR anew, one entry per CDR3 protein. The table includes around 970,000 distinct CDR3 sequences, approximately 50% detected once. The sequencing input was blood. Receptors originate from a woman aged 60-70 years in good health.

This clonotype showed up just a few times. Here the CDR3 DNA reads TGTGCTAGCGCGACTACAGGGGTCTCTGGGGCCAACGTCCTGACTTTC. Translation: CASATTGVSGANVLTF. This chain links TRBV12-5 with TRBJ2-6; 7 bases map to TRBD1. Trimming cost V 9 bases and J 0 bases; bases outside gene matches: 8. CDR1 and CDR2 (germline): LGHNT, FRNRAP. The CDR3 totals 16 residues.

The chain is built from TRBV12-3 or TRBV12-4 and TRBJ1-5; TRBD1 aligns across 7 bases. With 6 bases clipped from V and 4 bases from J, the junction kept 3 bases outside the gene matches. The CDR3 covers 13 residues. DNA of the CDR3: TGTGCCAGCAGGAAACAGGGGAATCAGCCCCAGCATTTT. As protein: CASRKQGNQPQHF.

This clonotype was counted only a few times. The V gene is TRBV7-2, the J gene TRBJ2-7, with D tentatively TRBD2 (6 bases). This CDR3 is 15 amino acids long. CDR1 is SGHTA and CDR2 is FQGNSA in the germline V gene. The V end was cut by 1 base, the J end by 2 bases, with 12 bases between. The CDR3 loop reads CASSLGAGSTYEQYF. In DNA, the CDR3 is TGTGCCAGCAGCTTAGGGGCGGGATCAACCTACGAGCAGTACTTC.

In its sample, this clonotype was seen many times. The gene calls are TRBV4-3 and TRBJ2-6; D is undetermined. The V gene's germline CDR1 is LGHNA and CDR2 YSLEER. Trimming removed 1 base from V and 1 base from J, with 8 bases in between. The CDR3 has 16 residues. The CDR3 region is CASSQVLASGANVLTF. In nucleotides, the CDR3 is TGCGCCAGCAGCCAAGTACTGGCATCTGGGGCCAACGTCCTGACTTTC.

DNA of the CDR3: TGCAGTGCCAGAAACAGGGGTTTTTTCTACAATGAGCAGTTCTTC. This codes for CSARNRGFFYNEQFF. The chain carries TRBV20-1 and TRBJ2-1; TRBD1 matches at 7 bases. V shed 6 bases, J shed 3 bases, and the junction held 11 bases outside the gene matches. The CDR3 extends over 15 amino acids. Germline-derived CDR1 and CDR2 are DFQATT and SNEGSKA (reference sequence).

DNA of the CDR3: TGTGCCAGCAGTGGGGACTACAGCTACGAGCAGTACTTC. This sequence encodes CASSGDYSYEQYF. The chain couples TRBV28 to TRBJ2-7, with 7 bases matching TRBD2. This CDR3 has 13 amino acids. V dropped 5 bases and J dropped 3; count of bases not matched to a gene: 4. The V gene's germline CDR1 is MDHEN and CDR2 SYDVKM.

V is TRBV9 and J is TRBJ2-7; TRBD1 aligns across 7 bases. This CDR3 is 14 amino acids long. Losses at the gene ends were 0 bases for V and 2 bases for J; bases not matched to a gene: 2. The germline V gene encodes CDR1 SGDLS and CDR2 YYNGEE. The CDR3: CASSVGDSTYEQYF. In nucleotides, the CDR3 is TGTGCCAGCAGCGTAGGGGACAGCACCTACGAGCAGTACTTC.

The V call is TRBV5-1, the J call TRBJ2-2; D possibly corresponds to TRBD1 (6 bases). V shed 4 bases and J shed 3 bases, with 19 bases lying between them. The V gene's germline CDR1 is SGHRS and CDR2 YFSETQ. The CDR3 covers 17 residues. CDR3 in amino acids: CASSPPPGAGYTGELFF. The CDR3 nucleotides are TGCGCCAGCAGCCCCCCCCCAGGGGCAGGGTACACCGGGGAGCTGTTTTTT.

This clonotype appeared a few times. The rearrangement joins TRBV28 to TRBJ2-6, with D perhaps matching TRBD1 (7 bases). The CDR3 runs to 16 residues. V lost 5 bases and J 4 bases, leaving 15 bases between the germline ends. Germline-derived CDR1 and CDR2 are MDHEN and SYDVKM. The CDR3 sequence: CASSPRRGLGANVLTF. The DNA for the CDR3 is TGTGCCAGCAGTCCTCGGAGGGGGCTGGGGGCCAACGTCCTGACTTTC.

This clonotype appeared a few times. The chain carries TRBV6-5 and TRBJ1-4; D may be TRBD1 (6 bases). V was trimmed by 4 bases and J by 0 bases, leaving 9 bases between them. CDR1 is MNHEY and CDR2 is SVGAGI in the germline V gene. This CDR3 comprises 15 residues. The CDR3 spells CASSSPGATNEKLFF. The CDR3 DNA reads TGTGCCAGCAGTTCACCAGGGGCAACTAATGAAAAACTGTTTTTT.

The gene calls are TRBV5-6 and TRBJ2-3; 8 positions match TRBD1. This CDR3 comprises 15 residues. CDR1 is SGHDT, CDR2 YYEEEE, per germline. J was trimmed by 2 bases and V by 4 bases; bases with no gene match: 6. The CDR3 coding sequence is TGTGCCAGCAGCCCGGGACAGGCCAACACAGATACGCAGTATTTT. This sequence encodes CASSPGQANTDTQYF.

V and J are TRBV15 and TRBJ1-2; tentative D call: TRBD1 (5 bases). The V end lost 4 bases, the J end lost 4 bases, and 16 bases lay between the germline ends. Looked up from germline, CDR1 is LNHNV and CDR2 is YYDKDF (reference sequence). The CDR3 has 15 residues. The CDR3: CATSIPRVSGYGYTF. The CDR3 DNA is TGTGCCACCAGCATTCCCAGGGTTTCGGGCTATGGCTACACCTTC.

The J gene is TRBJ2-5, the V gene TRBV21-1. TRBV21-1 is labeled a pseudogene. CDR3 length: 13 amino acids. CDR3 region: CASSKGSSETQYF. In DNA form, the CDR3 reads TGTGCCAGCAGCAAAGGGTCATCAGAGACCCAGTACTTC.

The V call is TRBV12-3 or TRBV12-4, the J call TRBJ2-3; D not resolved. The CDR3 length is 10 residues. The V end lost 7 bases, the J end lost 6 bases, and 5 bases lay between the germline ends. Here the CDR3 DNA reads TGTGCCAGCAAAGGGGATACGCAGTATTTT. This gives the protein CASKGDTQYF.

This clonotype was detected only a few times. This chain uses TRBV27 with TRBJ2-5; TRBD1 might be the D (6 bases). This CDR3 region has 14 residues. Germline V gene data show CDR1 as MNHEY and CDR2 as SMNVEV (reference sequence). The ends were cut back, 10 bases at V and 5 bases at J, with 20 bases in the middle. The CDR3 is CATTPFGGSETQYF. The CDR3 nucleotides read TGTGCCACCACGCCCTTTGGGGGCAGTGAGACCCAGTACTTC.

The CDR3 protein is CASSLSAGVPPETQYF. DNA for the CDR3: TGTGCCAGCAGCTTATCCGCGGGAGTTCCCCCGGAGACCCAGTACTTC. The chain couples TRBV7-9 to TRBJ2-7, with 7 nucleotides matching TRBD2. The tail of the sequence fits TRBJ2-5 better, so the J call may be wrong. This CDR3 comprises 16 residues. Germline CDR1 and CDR2: SEHNR and FQNEAQ (reference sequence).

This clonotype occurred a few times. The chain carries TRBV7-2 and TRBJ2-7; no clear D gene. From germline, CDR1 is SGHTA and CDR2 FQGNSA. V shed 1 base and J shed 3 bases, with 10 bases lying between them. This CDR3 has 14 amino acids. CDR3 DNA sequence: TGTGCCAGCAGCTTAGATCGGTGGGACTACGAGCAGTACTTC. This sequence encodes CASSLDRWDYEQYF.